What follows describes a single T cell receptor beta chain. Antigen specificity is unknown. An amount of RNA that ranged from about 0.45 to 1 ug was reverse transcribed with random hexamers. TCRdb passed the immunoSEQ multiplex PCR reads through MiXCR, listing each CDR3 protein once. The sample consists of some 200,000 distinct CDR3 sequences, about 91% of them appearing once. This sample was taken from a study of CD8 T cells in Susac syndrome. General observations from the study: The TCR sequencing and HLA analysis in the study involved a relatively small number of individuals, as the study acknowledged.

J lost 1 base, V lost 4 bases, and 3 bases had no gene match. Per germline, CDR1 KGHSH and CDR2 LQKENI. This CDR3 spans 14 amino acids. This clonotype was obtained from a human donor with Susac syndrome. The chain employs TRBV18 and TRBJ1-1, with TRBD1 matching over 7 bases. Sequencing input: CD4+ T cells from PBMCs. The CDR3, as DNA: TGTGCCAGCTCACGGGGACAGAGGAACACTGAAGCTTTCTTT. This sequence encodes CASSRGQRNTEAFF.